Listed below are T cell receptor beta chains from one sample, sequenced in a study of T cells in Graves' hyperthyroidism and ophthalmopathy. TCRdb re-called the multiplex PCR reads through MiXCR, storing one row per CDR3 protein. The sample has roughly 720,000 distinct CDR3 sequences; around a sixth are singletons. The sequenced material came from blood. Receptor source: a man aged 50-60 years with Graves' hyperthyroidism. Both conserved end residues are part of each CDR3. Fields, in order: V gene, D gene, clone size, J gene, CDR3 protein, CDR3 DNA. A D gene is named only where the DNA matches it firmly. Rows give clone size only sometimes, using once, few, many, or a class for an expanded clone.

V gene: TRBV27; D gene: TRBD2; clone size: many; J gene: TRBJ2-1; CDR3 protein: CASSLRLAGGPYNEQFF; CDR3 DNA: TGTGCCAGCAGTTTAAGGCTAGCGGGAGGGCCATACAATGAGCAGTTCTTC
V gene: TRBV12-3/TRBV12-4; D gene: TRBD2; clone size: many; J gene: TRBJ2-2; CDR3 protein: CASSPTTSRTGELFF; CDR3 DNA: TGTGCCAGCAGTCCGACGACTAGCCGCACCGGGGAGCTGTTTTTT
V gene: TRBV19; D gene: NA; clone size: NA; J gene: TRBJ1-5; CDR3 protein: CASSIETGHSNQPQHF; CDR3 DNA: TGTGCCAGTAGTATAGAAACAGGACATAGCAATCAGCCCCAGCATTTT
V gene: TRBV20-1; D gene: NA; clone size: once; J gene: TRBJ2-2; CDR3 protein: CSASPGRNPGAGELFF; CDR3 DNA: TGCAGTGCTAGCCCCGGCCGGAATCCTGGGGCCGGGGAGCTGTTTTTT
V gene: TRBV6-1; D gene: TRBD2; clone size: many; J gene: TRBJ2-1; CDR3 protein: CASSEGVAGAFNEQFF; CDR3 DNA: TGTGCCAGCAGTGAAGGAGTTGCGGGAGCGTTCAATGAGCAGTTCTTC
V gene: TRBV28; D gene: NA; clone size: many; J gene: TRBJ2-7; CDR3 protein: CASSMTFSYEQYF; CDR3 DNA: TGTGCCAGCAGTATGACGTTCTCCTACGAGCAGTACTTC
V gene: TRBV3-1; D gene: NA; clone size: NA; J gene: TRBJ1-3; CDR3 protein: CASSHGTLNTIYF; CDR3 DNA: TGTGCCAGCAGCCACGGGACTTTAAACACCATATATTTT
V gene: TRBV20-1; D gene: NA; clone size: NA; J gene: TRBJ2-5; CDR3 protein: CSARKRANQETQYF; CDR3 DNA: TGCAGTGCTAGAAAGAGGGCCAACCAAGAGACCCAGTACTTC
V gene: TRBV9; D gene: NA; clone size: many; J gene: TRBJ1-2; CDR3 protein: CASSVVGQPYRYTF; CDR3 DNA: TGTGCCAGCAGCGTAGTGGGACAACCTTATCGCTACACCTTC
V gene: TRBV2; D gene: TRBD1; clone size: NA; J gene: TRBJ2-5; CDR3 protein: CASSTRDRGQGTQYF; CDR3 DNA: TGTGCCAGCAGCACCCGGGACAGGGGGCAGGGGACCCAGTACTTC
V gene: TRBV19; D gene: TRBD1; clone size: many; J gene: TRBJ2-7; CDR3 protein: CASSTSWGQNYEQYF; CDR3 DNA: TGTGCCAGTAGTACCTCCTGGGGACAGAACTACGAGCAGTACTTC
V gene: TRBV19; D gene: TRBD1; clone size: NA; J gene: TRBJ2-7; CDR3 protein: CAGSIGTARSSYEQYF; CDR3 DNA: TGTGCCGGTAGTATCGGGACAGCTAGGAGCTCCTACGAGCAGTACTTC
V gene: TRBV7-9; D gene: NA; clone size: NA; J gene: TRBJ1-6; CDR3 protein: CASSLENSKSPLHF; CDR3 DNA: TGTGCCAGCAGCTTAGAAAACAGTAAATCACCCCTCCACTTT
V gene: TRBV20-1; D gene: NA; clone size: NA; J gene: TRBJ1-1; CDR3 protein: CSAGREDGNTEAFF; CDR3 DNA: TGCAGTGCTGGGAGGGAGGACGGGAACACTGAAGCTTTCTTT
V gene: TRBV11-2; D gene: TRBD2; clone size: many; J gene: TRBJ2-1; CDR3 protein: CASSLVSAGGGLNEQFF; CDR3 DNA: TGTGCCAGCAGCTTAGTGTCGGCGGGAGGGGGGTTGAATGAGCAGTTCTTC
V gene: TRBV11-3; D gene: NA; clone size: many; J gene: TRBJ1-4; CDR3 protein: CASSLGTDEKLFF; CDR3 DNA: TGTGCCAGCAGCTTAGGGACGGATGAAAAACTGTTTTTT
V gene: TRBV7-8; D gene: NA; clone size: many; J gene: TRBJ1-2; CDR3 protein: CASSLVRQAGGYTF; CDR3 DNA: TGTGCCAGCAGCTTAGTCCGACAGGCCGGGGGCTACACCTTC
V gene: TRBV19; D gene: NA; clone size: few; J gene: TRBJ2-7; CDR3 protein: CARAGVGGHEQYF; CDR3 DNA: TGTGCCAGAGCTGGAGTGGGAGGCCACGAGCAGTACTTC
V gene: TRBV7-8; D gene: TRBD1; clone size: many; J gene: TRBJ2-3; CDR3 protein: CATNDRGSTDTQYF; CDR3 DNA: TGTGCCACCAACGACAGGGGAAGCACAGATACGCAGTATTTT
V gene: TRBV5-1; D gene: NA; clone size: NA; J gene: TRBJ2-1; CDR3 protein: CASSLDGESSYNEQFF; CDR3 DNA: TGCGCCAGCAGCTTGGATGGTGAGAGCTCCTACAATGAGCAGTTCTTC
V gene: TRBV9; D gene: NA; clone size: NA; J gene: TRBJ1-1; CDR3 protein: CASSVVWEPNTEAFF; CDR3 DNA: TGTGCCAGCAGCGTAGTTTGGGAGCCAAACACTGAAGCTTTCTTT
V gene: TRBV2; D gene: NA; clone size: many; J gene: TRBJ2-3; CDR3 protein: CASKIRDTYTDTQYF; CDR3 DNA: TGTGCCAGCAAAATCCGGGACACGTACACAGATACGCAGTATTTT
V gene: TRBV28; D gene: NA; clone size: few; J gene: TRBJ2-7; CDR3 protein: CASSLFRPIAYEQYF; CDR3 DNA: TGTGCCAGCAGTTTATTTCGGCCCATAGCCTACGAGCAGTACTTC
V gene: TRBV6-2/TRBV6-3; D gene: NA; clone size: many; J gene: TRBJ2-2; CDR3 protein: CASSYYILQNRDAGELFF; CDR3 DNA: TGTGCCAGCAGTTACTACATACTACAAAACAGGGACGCCGGGGAGCTGTTTTTT
V gene: TRBV6-2/TRBV6-3; D gene: NA; clone size: many; J gene: TRBJ2-1; CDR3 protein: CASSYSGVYNEQFF; CDR3 DNA: TGTGCCAGCAGTTACTCCGGGGTCTACAATGAGCAGTTCTTC
V gene: TRBV6-1; D gene: NA; clone size: many; J gene: TRBJ1-5; CDR3 protein: CASSSGDQPQHF; CDR3 DNA: TGTGCCAGCAGTTCGGGCGATCAGCCCCAGCATTTT
V gene: TRBV14; D gene: NA; clone size: NA; J gene: TRBJ2-7; CDR3 protein: CASSHGRVLYEQYF; CDR3 DNA: TGTGCCAGCAGCCACGGCAGGGTCCTTTACGAGCAGTACTTC
V gene: TRBV3-1; D gene: NA; clone size: many; J gene: TRBJ2-7; CDR3 protein: CASSQDSYKSYEQYF; CDR3 DNA: TGTGCCAGCAGCCAAGATTCGTACAAGTCCTACGAGCAGTACTTC
V gene: TRBV28; D gene: NA; clone size: few; J gene: TRBJ1-2; CDR3 protein: CASSTGGASYGYTF; CDR3 DNA: TGTGCCAGCAGCACGGGGGGGGCTAGCTATGGCTACACCTTC
V gene: TRBV27; D gene: TRBD1; clone size: many; J gene: TRBJ1-2; CDR3 protein: CASSPGDRGLYGYTF; CDR3 DNA: TGTGCCAGCAGTCCCGGGGACAGGGGGTTATATGGCTACACCTTC
V gene: TRBV5-1; D gene: NA; clone size: NA; J gene: TRBJ2-5; CDR3 protein: CASSPDGVETQYF; CDR3 DNA: TGCGCCAGCAGCCCCGATGGGGTGGAGACCCAGTACTTC
V gene: TRBV11-2; D gene: NA; clone size: NA; J gene: TRBJ2-7; CDR3 protein: CASSLDRPNRHEQYF; CDR3 DNA: TGTGCCAGCAGCTTAGATCGACCGAACAGGCACGAGCAGTACTTC
V gene: TRBV10-1; D gene: TRBD1; clone size: NA; J gene: TRBJ2-2; CDR3 protein: CASSEIRGRTGELFF; CDR3 DNA: TGCGCCAGCAGTGAGATTAGGGGGCGGACCGGGGAGCTGTTTTTT
V gene: TRBV7-8; D gene: NA; clone size: many; J gene: TRBJ2-7; CDR3 protein: CASSLSLTRSSYEQYF; CDR3 DNA: TGTGCCAGCAGCTTATCCCTCACCAGGAGCTCCTACGAGCAGTACTTC
V gene: TRBV7-2; D gene: NA; clone size: NA; J gene: TRBJ1-5; CDR3 protein: CASSLEGQLLGQPQHF; CDR3 DNA: TGTGCCAGCAGCTTAGAGGGACAACTCCTGGGGCAGCCCCAGCATTTT
V gene: TRBV5-6; D gene: NA; clone size: NA; J gene: TRBJ1-2; CDR3 protein: CASSLGENPNYGYTF; CDR3 DNA: TGTGCCAGCAGCTTGGGAGAAAACCCTAACTATGGCTACACCTTC
V gene: TRBV28; D gene: NA; clone size: few; J gene: TRBJ2-7; CDR3 protein: CASSLQPISSYEQYF; CDR3 DNA: TGTGCCAGCAGTTTACAGCCGATCAGCTCCTACGAGCAGTACTTC
V gene: TRBV11-1; D gene: NA; clone size: few; J gene: TRBJ2-5; CDR3 protein: CASSLRTGPQETQYF; CDR3 DNA: TGCGCCAGCAGCTTGCGGACGGGCCCCCAAGAGACCCAGTACTTC
V gene: TRBV20-1; D gene: TRBD2; clone size: NA; J gene: TRBJ2-7; CDR3 protein: CSARELAGVYEQYF; CDR3 DNA: TGCAGTGCTAGGGAGTTAGCGGGAGTCTACGAGCAGTACTTC
V gene: TRBV5-1; D gene: TRBD1; clone size: NA; J gene: TRBJ2-1; CDR3 protein: CASSLRGTGSRYNEQFF; CDR3 DNA: TGCGCCAGCAGCTTGAGGGGGACAGGGTCACGATACAATGAGCAGTTCTTC
V gene: TRBV7-3; D gene: NA; clone size: NA; J gene: TRBJ1-1; CDR3 protein: CADSSGTRTEAFF; CDR3 DNA: TGTGCCGACAGCTCCGGGACTAGAACTGAAGCTTTCTTT
V gene: TRBV12-3/TRBV12-4; D gene: NA; clone size: many; J gene: TRBJ2-7; CDR3 protein: CASSSNAYEQYF; CDR3 DNA: TGTGCCAGCAGTTCAAACGCCTACGAGCAGTACTTC
V gene: TRBV29-1; D gene: NA; clone size: NA; J gene: TRBJ2-7; CDR3 protein: CSVQLSSAPTYEQYF; CDR3 DNA: TGCAGCGTTCAACTTTCTAGCGCCCCAACCTACGAGCAGTACTTC